This T cell receptor beta chain was profiled in a study of immune evolution from preneoplasia to lung adenocarcinoma. Clones were sequenced by immunoSEQ multiplex PCR, and TCRdb holds only the in-frame ones, with some missing. The profile covers under 4,500 clones, with approximately 80% appearing a single time and 5% to 6.5% taken by the ten largest. CDR1 SGDLS and CDR2 YYNGEE come from the germline V gene. The length of the CDR3 is 17 residues. Trimming removed 3 bases from V and 2 bases from J; junction bases left unmatched: 10. V gene TRBV9 combines with J gene TRBJ1-1; 10 bases line up with TRBD1. The source material was FFPE lung adenocarcinoma in situ tissue. The TCR was taken from a person aged 65 to 85 with lung adenocarcinoma. CDR3: CASSDPRDRGSNTEAFF. In nucleotides, the CDR3 is TGTGCCAGCAGCGACCCCCGGGACAGGGGTTCAAACACTGAAGCTTTCTTT.